The 15 T cell receptor beta chains below were found in one sample sequenced in a study of shared clonotypes between healthy human individuals. Produced via immunoSEQ multiplex PCR; TCRdb's table is partial and in-frame only. Here the sample spans 1,500,000 or so clones, about 96% being singletons. The source material was naive CD4+ T cells sorted from blood. The subset: CD45RA+ positively selected. These receptors came from a young man in good health.

The V and J genes are TRBV18 and TRBJ1-4; tentatively, D is TRBD1 (5 bases). V shed 6 bases and J shed 2 bases, with 13 bases lying between them. Germline V CDR1 and CDR2: KGHSH, LQKENI. CDR3 length: 15 amino acids. This chain's CDR3 is CASSPRDGTNEKLFF. The CDR3 coding sequence is TGTGCCAGCTCTCCCCGGGACGGTACTAATGAAAAACTGTTTTTT.

This clone was seen once. This chain uses TRBV2 with TRBJ2-1; D assignment may be TRBD1 or TRBD2 (6 bases each). The CDR3 runs to 13 residues. The germline V gene has CDR1 SNHLY and CDR2 FYNNEI. Deletions cut 6 bases from V and 8 bases from J, with 14 bases between. CDR3 nucleotides: TGTGCCAGCAGGTTCGGGGGCGTCGATGAGCAGTTCTTC. The encoded protein is CASRFGGVDEQFF. The full variable domain, rest sourced from reference TRBV2 and TRBJ2-1, is EPEVTQTPSHQVTQMGQEVILRCVPISNHLYFYWYRQILGQKVEFLVSFYNNEISEKSEIFDDQFSVERPDGSNFTLKIRSTKLEDSAMYFCASRFGGVDEQFFGPGTRLTVL.

The rearrangement uses TRBV5-4 and TRBJ2-5; D perhaps matches TRBD1 (6 bases). This CDR3 has 15 residues. Deletions cut 2 bases from V and 5 bases from J, with 16 bases between. Germline V gene lookup returns CDR1 SGHNT and CDR2 YYREEE (reference sequence). In DNA, the CDR3 is TGTGCCAGCAGCTTCGGAACAGGGTTCTTGGAGACCCAGTACTTC. Amino acids: CASSFGTGFLETQYF.

The chain is built from TRBV18 and TRBJ1-1; 9 bases map to TRBD1. This CDR3 has 14 residues. Germline assignment: CDR1 KGHSH and CDR2 LQKENI. Unmatched junction bases numbered 5, after V lost 3 bases and J lost 6 bases. DNA for the CDR3: TGTGCCAGCTCACCGGGACAGGGAGTCTCTGAAGCTTTCTTT. Translating it yields CASSPGQGVSEAFF.

The genes are TRBV7-8 and TRBJ1-4; TRBD1 matches at 9 bases. CDR3 length equals 16 residues. Germline CDR1 and CDR2: SGHVS and FQNEAQ. J was trimmed by 8 bases and V by 5 bases; bases with no gene match: 12. CDR3 sequence (DNA): TGTGCCAGCAGCCGGGACAGGGACAAAAGGAGCGAAAAACTGTTTTTT. Translation gives CASSRDRDKRSEKLFF.

The J gene is TRBJ2-7, the V gene TRBV19; tentatively, D is TRBD2 (5 bases). The CDR3 extends over 14 amino acids. Trimming took off 6 bases at V and 0 bases at J, with 12 bases between the two ends. Germline V gene data show CDR1 as LNHDA and CDR2 as SQIVND (reference sequence). As DNA, the CDR3 is TGTGCCAGTAGCGTAGCGTTTACCTCCTACGAGCAGTACTTC. Translated: CASSVAFTSYEQYF.

This clone was counted a few times. This chain links TRBV27 with TRBJ1-5; 7 nucleotides agree with TRBD1. The CDR3 totals 14 residues. V lost 5 bases and J lost 7; bases outside the gene matches: 8. Germline assignment: CDR1 MNHEY and CDR2 SMNVEV (reference sequence). CDR3 DNA: TGTGCCAGCAGTCTAAGGCAGGGGGAACAGCCCCAGCATTTT. Translating gives CASSLRQGEQPQHF.

CDR3 coding DNA: TGTGCCAGCAGCCTAGGGACAGATTTCTACAATGAGCAGTTCTTC. Amino acids: CASSLGTDFYNEQFF. The V gene is TRBV14, the J gene TRBJ2-1; 7 bases match TRBD1. V shed 4 bases, J shed 3 bases, and the junction held 6 bases outside the gene matches. CDR3 length: 15 residues. Germline V lookup: CDR1 SGHDN, CDR2 FVKESK.

The chain carries TRBV5-6 and TRBJ2-3; no clear D gene. The germline V gene encodes CDR1 SGHDT and CDR2 YYEEEE. With 4 bases removed from V and 6 bases from J, the gap between germline ends came to 15 bases. This CDR3 region has 14 residues. CDR3 region: CASSLGSPRDTQYF. The CDR3 DNA reads TGTGCCAGCAGCCTGGGGTCTCCTCGGGATACGCAGTATTTT.

The chain recombines TRBV7-2 with TRBJ1-5; no clear D gene. V lost 3 bases, J lost 5 bases, and 8 bases lay in between. The CDR3 is 13 residues long. In germline, CDR1 is SGHTA, CDR2 FQGNSA. This chain's CDR3 is CASSLLVDQPQHF. CDR3 DNA: TGTGCCAGCAGCTTGTTGGTCGATCAGCCCCAGCATTTT.

The V gene is TRBV18, the J gene TRBJ2-1; 8 nucleotides line up with TRBD2. The CDR3 loop spans 17 amino acids. With 0 bases clipped from V and 7 bases from J, the junction kept 11 bases outside the gene matches. The germline V gene has CDR1 KGHSH and CDR2 LQKENI. The chain's CDR3 is CASSPPRLAGLRNEQFF. The CDR3, as DNA: TGTGCCAGCTCACCACCCCGGCTAGCGGGCCTTCGGAATGAGCAGTTCTTC.

For this clone: Other DNA sequences in this sample translate to the same CDR3. The chain couples TRBV14 to TRBJ2-5; D uncertain. This CDR3 region has 12 residues. CDR1 is SGHDN, CDR2 FVKESK, per germline. V gave up 1 base and J gave up 5 bases, with 5 bases separating them. CDR3 sequence reads: CASSQARETQYF. CDR3 bases: TGTGCCAGCAGCCAAGCGAGGGAGACCCAGTACTTC.

The rearrangement links TRBV4-1 to TRBJ2-7; TRBD1 is a possible D gene (5 bases). With 3 bases removed from V and 2 bases from J, the gap between germline ends came to 11 bases. This CDR3 contains 14 residues. CDR1 is MGHRA and CDR2 is YSYEKL in the germline V gene. CDR3 nucleotides: TGCGCCAGCAGCCAGACAGAGAGAACCTACGAGCAGTACTTC. It yields the protein CASSQTERTYEQYF.

This clone was seen only once. This sequence joins TRBV11-3 and TRBJ2-4, with 8 nucleotides matching TRBD1. There are 18 residues in the CDR3. V was clipped by 1 base and J by 1 base; unmatched bases: 9. CDR1 SGHNT and CDR2 YENEEA come from the germline V gene. CDR3 amino acids: CASSLGPRQGTAKNIQYF. Written as DNA, the CDR3 is TGTGCCAGCAGCTTAGGCCCCAGACAGGGGACGGCCAAAAACATTCAGTACTTC.

This clone was detected only once. The CDR3 sequence: CAISDRDRANQPQHF. The CDR3 DNA reads TGTGCCATCAGTGACCGGGACAGGGCGAATCAGCCCCAGCATTTT. The rearrangement uses TRBV10-3 and TRBJ1-5, with TRBD1 identical over 9 bases. The germline gives CDR1 ENHRY, CDR2 SYGVKD. The CDR3 has 15 residues. Losses at the gene ends were 3 bases for V and 4 bases for J; bases not matched to a gene: 4.